The present entry profiles one T cell receptor beta chain with its context. Profiling relied on immunoSEQ multiplex PCR, and the TCRdb table lists in-frame clones only, not all of them. Of under 250,000 clones listed, roughly 85% were seen once; the top ten hold 9.1%. This sample was included in a study of blood T cell repertoires in COVID-19. For the study at large: In each case, the material was cDNA or gDNA derived from T cells, B-cell-depleted T cells, or PBMCs.

Material for sequencing was PBMCs or T cells enriched from blood (not recorded which). This TCR came from a woman between 50 and 59 years old with acute COVID-19.

The CDR3 here is CASRSSTSGGLGELFF. The DNA of the CDR3 is TGTGCCAGCAGGTCTAGCACTAGCGGGGGGCTCGGGGAGCTGTTTTTT. V and J are TRBV5-4 and TRBJ2-2; TRBD2 matches at 12 bases. Germline V gene lookup returns CDR1 SGHNT and CDR2 YYREEE (reference sequence). CDR3 size: 16 residues. V dropped 5 bases and J dropped 7; count of bases not matched to a gene: 9.